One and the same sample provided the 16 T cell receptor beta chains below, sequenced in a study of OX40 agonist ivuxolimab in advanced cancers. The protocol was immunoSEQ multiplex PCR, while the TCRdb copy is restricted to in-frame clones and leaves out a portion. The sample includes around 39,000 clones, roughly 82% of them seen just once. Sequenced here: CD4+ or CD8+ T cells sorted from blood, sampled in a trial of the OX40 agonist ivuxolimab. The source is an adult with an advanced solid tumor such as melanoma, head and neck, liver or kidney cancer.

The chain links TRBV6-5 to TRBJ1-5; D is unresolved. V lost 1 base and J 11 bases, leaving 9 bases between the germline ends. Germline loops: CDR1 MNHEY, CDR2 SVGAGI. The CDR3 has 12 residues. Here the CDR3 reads CASSYYGRAQHF. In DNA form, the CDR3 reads TGTGCCAGCAGTTACTATGGGAGGGCCCAGCATTTT.

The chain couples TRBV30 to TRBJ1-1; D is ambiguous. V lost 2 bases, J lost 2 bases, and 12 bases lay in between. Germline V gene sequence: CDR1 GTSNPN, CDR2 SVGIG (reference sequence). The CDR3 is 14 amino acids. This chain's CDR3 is CAWSIGPANTEAFF. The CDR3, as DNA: TGTGCCTGGAGTATCGGGCCCGCCAACACTGAAGCTTTCTTT.

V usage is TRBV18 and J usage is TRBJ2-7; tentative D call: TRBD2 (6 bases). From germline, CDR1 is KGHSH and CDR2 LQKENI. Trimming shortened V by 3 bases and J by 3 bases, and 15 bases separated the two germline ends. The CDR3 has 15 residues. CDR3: CASSPAGRGLYEQYF. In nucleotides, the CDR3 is TGTGCCAGCTCACCCGCGGGACGGGGACTCTACGAGCAGTACTTC.

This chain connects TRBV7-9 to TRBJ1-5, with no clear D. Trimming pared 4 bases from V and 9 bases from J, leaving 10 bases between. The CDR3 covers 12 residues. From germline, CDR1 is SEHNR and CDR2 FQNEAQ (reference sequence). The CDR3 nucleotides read TGTGCCAGCAGCTCCCCCTACGGGCCCCAGCATTTT. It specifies CASSSPYGPQHF.

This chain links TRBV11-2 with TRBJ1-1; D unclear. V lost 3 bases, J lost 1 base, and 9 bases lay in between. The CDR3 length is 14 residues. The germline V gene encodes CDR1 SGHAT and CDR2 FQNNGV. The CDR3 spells CASSFYSENTEAFF. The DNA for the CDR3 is TGTGCCAGCAGCTTTTACTCTGAGAACACTGAAGCTTTCTTT.

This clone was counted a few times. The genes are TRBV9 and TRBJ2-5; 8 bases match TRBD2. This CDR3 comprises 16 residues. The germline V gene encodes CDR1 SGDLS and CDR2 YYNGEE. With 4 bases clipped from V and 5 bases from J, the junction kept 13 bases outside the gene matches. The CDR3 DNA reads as TGTGCCAGCAGCCCCCGGGGAGCGGGGGAAACGGAGACCCAGTACTTC. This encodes CASSPRGAGETETQYF.

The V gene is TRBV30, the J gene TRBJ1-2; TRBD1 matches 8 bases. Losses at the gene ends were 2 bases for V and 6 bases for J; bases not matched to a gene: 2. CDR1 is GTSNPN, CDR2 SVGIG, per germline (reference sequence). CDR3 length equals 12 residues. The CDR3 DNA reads TGTGCCTGGAGTTCGACAGGGGATGGCTACACCTTC. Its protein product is CAWSSTGDGYTF.

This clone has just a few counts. CDR3 in DNA: TGCGCCAGCAGCTTGGGGGAACTCAAGGGAGAGCAGTTCTTC. Translating gives CASSLGELKGEQFF. The chain links TRBV5-1 to TRBJ2-1; D not certain. CDR1 and CDR2 from the germline V gene are SGHRS and YFSETQ. Trimming left V 0 bases short and J 10 bases short, with 14 bases between. This CDR3 has 14 amino acids. The full variable domain, its missing parts supplied by reference TRBV5-1 and TRBJ2-1, is KAGVTQTPRYLIKTRGQQVTLSCSPISGHRSVSWYQQTPGQGLQFLFEYFSETQRNKGNFPGRFSGRQFSNSRSEMNVSTLELGDSALYLCASSLGELKGEQFFGPGTRLTVL.

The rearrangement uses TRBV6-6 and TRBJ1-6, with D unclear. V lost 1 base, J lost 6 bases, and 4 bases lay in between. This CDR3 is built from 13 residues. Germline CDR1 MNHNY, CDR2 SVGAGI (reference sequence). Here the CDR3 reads CASSYWTNSPLHF. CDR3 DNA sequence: TGTGCCAGCAGTTACTGGACTAATTCACCCCTCCACTTT.

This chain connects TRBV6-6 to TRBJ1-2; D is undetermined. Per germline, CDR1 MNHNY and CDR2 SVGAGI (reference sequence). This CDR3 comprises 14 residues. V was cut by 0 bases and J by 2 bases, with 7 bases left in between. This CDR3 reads CASSYSFDNYGYTF. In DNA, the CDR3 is TGTGCCAGCAGTTACTCCTTCGACAACTATGGCTACACCTTC.

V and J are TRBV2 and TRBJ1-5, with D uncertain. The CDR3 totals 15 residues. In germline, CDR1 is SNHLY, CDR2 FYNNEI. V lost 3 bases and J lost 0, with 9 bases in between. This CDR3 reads CASSEARNSNQPQHF. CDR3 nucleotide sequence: TGTGCCAGCAGTGAGGCACGGAATAGCAATCAGCCCCAGCATTTT.

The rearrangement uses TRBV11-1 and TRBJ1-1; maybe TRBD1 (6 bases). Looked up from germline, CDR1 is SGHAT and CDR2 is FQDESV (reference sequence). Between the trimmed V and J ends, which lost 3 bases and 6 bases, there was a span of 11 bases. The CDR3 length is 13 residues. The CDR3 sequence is CASSFTGSPEAFF. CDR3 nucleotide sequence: TGTGCCAGCAGCTTCACAGGGTCCCCTGAAGCTTTCTTT.

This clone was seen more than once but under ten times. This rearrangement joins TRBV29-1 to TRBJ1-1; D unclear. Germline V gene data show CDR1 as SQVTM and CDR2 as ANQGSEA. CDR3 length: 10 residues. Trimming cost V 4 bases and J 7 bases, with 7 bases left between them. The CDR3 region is CSVADHEAFF. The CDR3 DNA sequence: TGCAGCGTTGCGGATCATGAAGCTTTCTTT. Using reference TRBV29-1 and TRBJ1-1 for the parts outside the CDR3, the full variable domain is SAVISQKPSRDICQRGTSLTIQCQVDSQVTMMFWYRQQPGQSLTLIATANQGSEATYESGFVIDKFPISRPNLTFSTLTVSNMSPEDSSIYLCSVADHEAFFGQGTRLTVV.

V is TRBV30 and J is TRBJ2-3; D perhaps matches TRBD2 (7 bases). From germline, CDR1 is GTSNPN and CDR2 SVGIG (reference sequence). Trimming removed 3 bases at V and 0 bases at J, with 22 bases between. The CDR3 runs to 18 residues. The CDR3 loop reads CAWRPGGLGTGSTDTQYF. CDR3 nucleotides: TGTGCCTGGAGGCCGGGGGGCCTGGGTACTGGGAGCACAGATACGCAGTATTTT.

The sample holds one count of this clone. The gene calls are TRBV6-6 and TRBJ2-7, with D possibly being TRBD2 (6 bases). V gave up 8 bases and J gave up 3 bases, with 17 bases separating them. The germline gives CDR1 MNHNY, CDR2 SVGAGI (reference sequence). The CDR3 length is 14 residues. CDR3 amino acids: CASRVSGVNYEQYF. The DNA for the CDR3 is TGTGCCAGCCGAGTATCGGGGGTCAACTACGAGCAGTACTTC.

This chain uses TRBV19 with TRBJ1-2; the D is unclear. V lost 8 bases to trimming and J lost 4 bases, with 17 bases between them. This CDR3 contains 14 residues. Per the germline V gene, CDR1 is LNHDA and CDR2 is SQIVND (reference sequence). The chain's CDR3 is CASLGRAPLYGYTF. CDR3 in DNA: TGTGCCAGTCTAGGAAGAGCCCCGCTCTATGGCTACACCTTC.